This TCR beta chain appears in the sequencing data of a study of cytomegalovirus exposure and HLA in healthy donors. PCR was performed using 60 Vbeta and 13 Jbeta primers. The assay was immunoSEQ multiplex PCR, and TCRdb's table has in-frame clones only and misses some. This sample has around 100,000 clones, with 55% to 80% found just once. Study observations and caveats: Several top significant clusters appeared, in a later analysis, to be linked to common viral pathogens. Sequencing had likely introduced a cluster of highly shared sequence variants as an artifact. Later analysis reportedly placed an Asian-associated ancestry cluster below the roughly 680-donor mean in N-insertions. Data from an earlier analysis indicated that most TCR beta V segments were productive either about 90% or about 30% of the time.

The CDR3 is 15 amino acids. The germline V gene has CDR1 MGHRA and CDR2 YSYEKL. The ends lost 7 bases at V and 4 bases at J; junction bases unmatched: 12. Worth noting for this clone: What it binds is not known.

This receptor was obtained from a man between 35 and 55 years old in good health and CMV-seronegative. The chain recombines TRBV4-1 with TRBJ1-2; 7 nucleotides align to TRBD1. The material sequenced was PBMCs. CDR3 sequence: CASKGAGTDPYGYTF. CDR3 nucleotide sequence: TGCGCCAGCAAAGGGGCCGGGACAGACCCCTATGGCTACACCTTC.